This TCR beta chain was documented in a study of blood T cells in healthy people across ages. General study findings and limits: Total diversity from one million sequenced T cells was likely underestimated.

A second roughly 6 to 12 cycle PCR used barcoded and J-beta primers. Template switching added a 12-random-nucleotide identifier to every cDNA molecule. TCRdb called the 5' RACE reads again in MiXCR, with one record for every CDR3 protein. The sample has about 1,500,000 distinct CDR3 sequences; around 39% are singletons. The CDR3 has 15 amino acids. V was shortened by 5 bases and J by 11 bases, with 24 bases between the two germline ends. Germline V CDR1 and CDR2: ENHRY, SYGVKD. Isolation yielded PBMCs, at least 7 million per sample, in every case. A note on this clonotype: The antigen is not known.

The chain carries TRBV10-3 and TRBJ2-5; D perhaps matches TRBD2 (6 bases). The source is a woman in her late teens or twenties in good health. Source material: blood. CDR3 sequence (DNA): TGTGCCATCAGTCAGACGCCGGGACTCCAGACGGAGCAGTACTTC. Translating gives CAISQTPGLQTEQYF.